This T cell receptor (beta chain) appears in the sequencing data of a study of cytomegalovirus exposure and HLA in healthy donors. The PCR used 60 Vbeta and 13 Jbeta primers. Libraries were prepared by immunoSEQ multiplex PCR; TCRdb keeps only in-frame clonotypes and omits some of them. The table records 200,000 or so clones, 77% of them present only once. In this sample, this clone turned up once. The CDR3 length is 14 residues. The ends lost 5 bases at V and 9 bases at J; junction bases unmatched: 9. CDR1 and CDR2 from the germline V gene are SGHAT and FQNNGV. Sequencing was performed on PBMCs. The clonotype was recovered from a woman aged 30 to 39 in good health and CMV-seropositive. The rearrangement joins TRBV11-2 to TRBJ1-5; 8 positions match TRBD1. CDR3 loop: CASSPDRGVSPQHF. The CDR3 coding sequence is TGTGCCAGCAGCCCTGACAGGGGAGTATCGCCCCAGCATTTT.